This TCR beta chain emerged from a study of OX40 agonist ivuxolimab in advanced cancers. Points from the study as a whole: Partial responders dosed at 0.1-3.0 mg/kg displayed clonal expansion ranking among the lowest.

Concerning this clone itself: Its antigen is currently unknown.

CDR1 SGHNT and CDR2 YYREEE come from the germline V gene (reference sequence). This CDR3 is 16 amino acids long. Trimming pared 0 bases from V and 0 bases from J, leaving 11 bases between. Generated by immunoSEQ multiplex PCR, the TCRdb table keeps only in-frame clones and is missing some. The repertoire consists of around 30,000 clones, with 91% occurring once and the leading ten covering roughly a tenth. This TCR came from an adult with an advanced solid tumor such as melanoma, head and neck, liver or kidney cancer. The chain joins TRBV5-4 to TRBJ2-3, with D perhaps TRBD2 (5 bases). Sample: CD4+ or CD8+ T cells sorted from blood, taken in a trial of the OX40 agonist ivuxolimab. The DNA of the CDR3 is TGTGCCAGCAGCTTGGCTGTTCAGCGGAGCACAGATACGCAGTATTTT. Residues: CASSLAVQRSTDTQYF.